Shown below are 20 T cell receptor beta chains from a single sample sequenced in a study of shared clonotypes between healthy human individuals. Clones were read by immunoSEQ multiplex PCR, and TCRdb kept only the in-frame ones, dropping some. The sample yields roughly 2.5 million clones, just over 90% seen once. The specimen was naive CD4+ T cells sorted from blood. Subset: CD45RA+ positively selected. These receptor sequences come from a man between 18 and 29 years old in good health.

The chain links TRBV6-6 to TRBJ1-2; 8 bases agree with TRBD1. Losses at the gene ends were 8 bases for V and 4 bases for J; bases not matched to a gene: 12. Per the germline V gene, CDR1 is MNHNY and CDR2 is SVGAGI (reference sequence). The length of the CDR3 is 15 residues. Written as DNA, the CDR3 is TGTGCCAGCTCTATAGGAAGGGACAGGTCCTATGGCTACACCTTC. It translates to CASSIGRDRSYGYTF.

The chain carries TRBV7-9 and TRBJ1-4; tentatively, D is TRBD1 (6 bases). The CDR3 has 14 residues. CDR1 and CDR2 (germline): SEHNR, FQNEAQ (reference sequence). Trimming took off 2 bases at V and 6 bases at J, with 10 bases between the two ends. In DNA form, the CDR3 reads TGTGCCAGCAGCTTACGGGACACCGATGAAAAACTGTTTTTT. It specifies CASSLRDTDEKLFF.

This rearrangement joins TRBV5-4 to TRBJ2-5; the match to TRBD2 covers 13 bases. The J segment lost 5 bases and the V segment lost 4 bases, leaving 8 bases of the junction unmatched. Germline CDR1 reads SGHNT; CDR2 reads YYREEE (reference sequence). The CDR3 has 16 residues. In DNA form, the CDR3 reads TGTGCCAGCAGCCTACCTATGACTAGCGGGAGGGAGACCCAGTACTTC. It codes for CASSLPMTSGRETQYF. The variable domain in full, with the rest retrieved from reference TRBV5-4 and TRBJ2-5, is ETGVTQSPTHLIKTRGQQVTLRCSSQSGHNTVSWYQQALGQGPQFIFQYYREEENGRGNFPPRFSGLQFPNYSSELNVNALELDDSALYLCASSLPMTSGRETQYFGPGTRLLVL.

The sample holds one count of this clone. The chain joins TRBV27 to TRBJ2-7; D may be TRBD1 (6 bases). This CDR3 spans 15 amino acids. V lost 5 bases and J lost 5, with 19 bases in between. Per germline, CDR1 MNHEY and CDR2 SMNVEV (reference sequence). CDR3 sequence reads: CASSPLDKGVHEQYF. As DNA, the CDR3 is TGTGCCAGCAGTCCCCTCGATAAGGGGGTTCACGAGCAGTACTTC.

On this clone: This specimen includes other DNA sequences encoding the same CDR3. This chain links TRBV18 with TRBJ2-7; D is ambiguous. Trimming stripped 3 bases from V and 4 bases from J, with 13 bases between. Germline V gene sequence: CDR1 KGHSH, CDR2 LQKENI. This CDR3 has 14 amino acids. The CDR3 region is CASSPPLRSYEQYF. The CDR3 coding sequence is TGTGCCAGCTCACCCCCCCTACGCAGTTACGAGCAGTACTTC. The whole variable domain, remainder taken from reference TRBV18 and TRBJ2-7, is NAGVMQNPRHLVRRRGQEARLRCSPMKGHSHVYWYRQLPEEGLKFMVYLQKENIIDESGMPKERFSAEFPKEGPSILRIQQVVRGDSAAYFCASSPPLRSYEQYFGPGTRLTVT.

The chain is built from TRBV19 and TRBJ2-5, with TRBD1 matching over 11 bases. Germline CDR1 reads LNHDA; CDR2 reads SQIVND (reference sequence). There are 16 residues in the CDR3. J was trimmed by 3 bases and V by 3 bases; bases with no gene match: 6. The CDR3 loop reads CASSIGTGGPKETQYF. CDR3 sequence (DNA): TGTGCCAGTAGTATCGGGACAGGGGGACCCAAAGAGACCCAGTACTTC.

J is TRBJ2-1 and V is TRBV5-1; the match to TRBD2 covers 7 bases. J gave up 0 bases and V 6 bases, and 3 bases lay outside the gene matches. This CDR3 is 14 amino acids long. Germline V lookup: CDR1 SGHRS, CDR2 YFSETQ. This CDR3 is CASTGTNSYNEQFF. CDR3 coding DNA: TGCGCCAGCACTGGGACTAACTCCTACAATGAGCAGTTCTTC. Based on the CDR3 plus reference TRBV5-1 and TRBJ2-1, the full variable domain is KAGVTQTPRYLIKTRGQQVTLSCSPISGHRSVSWYQQTPGQGLQFLFEYFSETQRNKGNFPGRFSGRQFSNSRSEMNVSTLELGDSALYLCASTGTNSYNEQFFGPGTRLTVL.

This clone was counted a single time. The gene calls are TRBV25-1 and TRBJ1-2; D gene uncertain. Trimming pared 5 bases from V and 4 bases from J, leaving 8 bases between. There are 12 residues in the CDR3. The germline CDR1 and CDR2 sequences are MGHDK and SYGVNS. This CDR3 reads CASSLRSYGYTF. DNA for the CDR3: TGTGCCAGCAGTCTCAGGAGCTATGGCTACACCTTC.

The chain recombines TRBV7-3 with TRBJ1-1; a possible D gene is TRBD1 (6 bases). The V end was cut by 3 bases, the J end by 3 bases, with 11 bases between. Germline V CDR1 and CDR2: SGHTA, FQGTGA. CDR3 length: 14 amino acids. The CDR3 DNA follows: TGTGCCAGCAGCTTGAGGGGGGGCCACACTGAAGCTTTCTTT. Translating it yields CASSLRGGHTEAFF.

As regards this clone: The same CDR3 also results from other DNA sequences found in this sample. The chain combines TRBV5-1 with TRBJ2-3, with 11 positions matching TRBD1. This CDR3 is 14 amino acids long. Germline V gene sequence: CDR1 SGHRS, CDR2 YFSETQ. V was pared by 4 bases and J by 3 bases, with 1 base of the junction left unmatched. The CDR3 loop is CASSRDRGTDTQYF. The CDR3, as DNA: TGCGCCAGCAGCCGGGACAGGGGGACAGATACGCAGTATTTT.

CDR3 in DNA: TGTGCCAGTAAGGAGGGACCTACTAACTATGGCTACACCTTC. Its protein product is CASKEGPTNYGYTF. The chain is built from TRBV19 and TRBJ1-2; tentatively, D is TRBD1 (5 bases). Looked up from germline, CDR1 is LNHDA and CDR2 is SQIVND (reference sequence). The V and J ends lost 7 bases and 0 bases respectively, with 12 bases between them. CDR3 length: 14 residues.

This clone came up once. The chain links TRBV15 to TRBJ1-1; no clear D. V shed 8 bases and J shed 11 bases, with 15 bases lying between them. This CDR3 is 11 amino acids long. Germline V gene data show CDR1 as LNHNV and CDR2 as YYDKDF (reference sequence). CDR3 amino acids: CATGSGSDAFF. The CDR3 DNA is TGTGCCACCGGGTCCGGGAGTGACGCTTTCTTT.

The rearrangement uses TRBV19 and TRBJ1-4; 8 nucleotides match TRBD1. V was pared by 4 bases and J by 8 bases, with 18 bases of the junction left unmatched. The CDR3 runs 18 residues. CDR1 and CDR2 from the germline V gene are LNHDA and SQIVND (reference sequence). CDR3 nucleotide sequence: TGTGCCAGTAGTACCGGACAGGGTTTCGTTGTAAAGGAGGAAAAACTGTTTTTT. This encodes CASSTGQGFVVKEEKLFF.

The chain carries TRBV5-4 and TRBJ2-7; possibly TRBD1 for D (6 bases). The V gene lost 1 base and the J gene lost 2 bases, with 7 bases spanning the gap. Germline CDR1 is SGHNT and CDR2 is YYREEE (reference sequence). The CDR3 covers 13 residues. The CDR3 region has the DNA TGTGCCAGCAGCTTGCCAGGGGCCTACGAGCAGTACTTC. Translation gives CASSLPGAYEQYF.

The rearrangement joins TRBV14 to TRBJ2-7; 7 positions agree with TRBD1. Germline CDR1 and CDR2: SGHDN and FVKESK. V trimming: 1 base; J trimming: 3 bases; junction bases outside the gene matches: 3. This CDR3 has 14 residues. CDR3: CASSQGDSHYEQYF. CDR3 coding DNA: TGTGCCAGCAGCCAAGGGGACAGCCACTACGAGCAGTACTTC.

V gene TRBV27 combines with J gene TRBJ1-6; D is unclear. Germline CDR1 reads MNHEY; CDR2 reads SMNVEV (reference sequence). The CDR3 has 14 residues. Trimming cost V 5 bases and J 7 bases, with 12 bases left between them. CDR3 nucleotide sequence: TGTGCCAGCAGTCCCGGACGGCTCAATTCACCCCTCCACTTT. Amino acids: CASSPGRLNSPLHF.

The chain uses TRBV29-1 and TRBJ2-2, with TRBD1 matching 12 bases. Trimming at V came to 4 bases and at J to 4 bases, leaving 4 bases not matched to a gene. The CDR3 covers 15 residues. Germline-derived CDR1 and CDR2 are SQVTM and ANQGSEA. CDR3 coding DNA: TGCAGCGTTGCCTGGGGACAGGGGGCCACCGGGGAGCTGTTTTTT. Residues: CSVAWGQGATGELFF.

V and J are TRBV9 and TRBJ2-3; 10 bases align to TRBD2. The CDR3 runs to 16 residues. Germline CDR1 is SGDLS and CDR2 is YYNGEE. After removal of 0 bases from V and 4 bases from J, the junction contained 5 bases not matched to a gene. CDR3 coding DNA: TGTGCCAGCAGCGTAGGAGCGGGAGGGCCAGCAGATACGCAGTATTTT. Protein sequence: CASSVGAGGPADTQYF.

The chain uses TRBV27 and TRBJ1-3; 9 bases match TRBD1. In germline, CDR1 is MNHEY, CDR2 SMNVEV (reference sequence). This CDR3 spans 13 amino acids. V was pared by 6 bases and J by 4 bases, with 1 base of the junction left unmatched. CDR3 region: CASRQGAGNTIYF. CDR3 DNA: TGTGCCAGCAGACAGGGGGCGGGAAACACCATATATTTT.

On this clone: Other nucleotide sequences from this sample produce the same CDR3. The chain recombines TRBV2 with TRBJ2-7, with 7 bases aligning to TRBD1. Looked up from germline, CDR1 is SNHLY and CDR2 is FYNNEI. After removal of 4 bases from V and 1 base from J, the junction contained 4 bases not matched to a gene. This CDR3 comprises 14 residues. DNA of the CDR3: TGTGCCAGCAGTGTAGAACAGGGGTCCTACGAGCAGTACTTC. This codes for CASSVEQGSYEQYF.